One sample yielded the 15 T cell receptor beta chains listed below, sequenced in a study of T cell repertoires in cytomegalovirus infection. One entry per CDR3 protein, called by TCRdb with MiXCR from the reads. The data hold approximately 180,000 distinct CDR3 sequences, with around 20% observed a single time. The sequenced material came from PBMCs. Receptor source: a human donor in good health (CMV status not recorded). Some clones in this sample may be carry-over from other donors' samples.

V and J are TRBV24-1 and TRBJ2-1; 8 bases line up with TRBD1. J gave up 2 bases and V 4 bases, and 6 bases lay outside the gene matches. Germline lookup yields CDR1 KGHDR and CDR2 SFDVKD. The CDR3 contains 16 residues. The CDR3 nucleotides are TGTGCCACCAGTGACCACCGGACAGGGCCCTACAATGAGCAGTTCTTC. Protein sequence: CATSDHRTGPYNEQFF.

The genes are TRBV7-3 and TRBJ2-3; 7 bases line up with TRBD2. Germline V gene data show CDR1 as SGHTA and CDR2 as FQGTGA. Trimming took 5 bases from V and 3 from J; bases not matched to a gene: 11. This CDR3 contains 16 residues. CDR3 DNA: TGTGCCAGCAGCCCGGGAAGGACTAGAGTAACAGATACGCAGTATTTT. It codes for CASSPGRTRVTDTQYF.

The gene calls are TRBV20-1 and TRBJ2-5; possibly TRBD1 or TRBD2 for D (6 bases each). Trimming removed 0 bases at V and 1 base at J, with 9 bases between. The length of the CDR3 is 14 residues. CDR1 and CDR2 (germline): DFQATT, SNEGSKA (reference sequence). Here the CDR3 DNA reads TGCAGTGCTAGAGATGGGGGGCTCCAAGAGACCCAGTACTTC. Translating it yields CSARDGGLQETQYF.

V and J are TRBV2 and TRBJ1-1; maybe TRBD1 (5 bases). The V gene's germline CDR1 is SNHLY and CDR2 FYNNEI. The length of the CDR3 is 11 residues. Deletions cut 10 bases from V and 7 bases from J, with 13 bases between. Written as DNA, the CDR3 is TGTGCCACCTCCCGGGGCATTGAAGCTTTCTTT. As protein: CATSRGIEAFF. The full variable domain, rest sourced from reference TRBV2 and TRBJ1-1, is EPEVTQTPSHQVTQMGQEVILRCVPISNHLYFYWYRQILGQKVEFLVSFYNNEISEKSEIFDDQFSVERPDGSNFTLKIRSTKLEDSAMYFCATSRGIEAFFGQGTRLTVV.

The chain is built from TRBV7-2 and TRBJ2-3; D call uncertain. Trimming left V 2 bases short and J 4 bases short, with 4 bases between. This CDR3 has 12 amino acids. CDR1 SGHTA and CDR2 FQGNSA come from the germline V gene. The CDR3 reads CASSLFPDTQYF. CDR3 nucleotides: TGTGCCAGCAGCTTATTCCCAGATACGCAGTATTTT.

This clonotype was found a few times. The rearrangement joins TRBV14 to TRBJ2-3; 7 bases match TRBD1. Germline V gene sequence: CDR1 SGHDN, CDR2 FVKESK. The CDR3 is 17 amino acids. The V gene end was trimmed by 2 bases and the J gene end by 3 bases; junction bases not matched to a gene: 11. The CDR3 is CASSQRTGVWPTDTQYF. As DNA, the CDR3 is TGTGCCAGCAGCCAACGAACAGGGGTTTGGCCGACAGATACGCAGTATTTT.

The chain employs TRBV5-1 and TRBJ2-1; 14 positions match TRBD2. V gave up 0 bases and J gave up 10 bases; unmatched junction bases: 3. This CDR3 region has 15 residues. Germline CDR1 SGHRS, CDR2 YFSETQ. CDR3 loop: CASSLEGLAGEEQFF. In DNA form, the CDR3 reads TGCGCCAGCAGCTTGGAGGGACTAGCGGGAGAGGAGCAGTTCTTC.

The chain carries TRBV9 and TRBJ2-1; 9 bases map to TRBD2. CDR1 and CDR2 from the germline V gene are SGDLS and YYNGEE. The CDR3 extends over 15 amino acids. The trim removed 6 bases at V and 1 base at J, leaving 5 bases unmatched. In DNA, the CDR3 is TGTGCCAGCACCGAGCGGGGGGCGTCCTACAATGAGCAGTTCTTC. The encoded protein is CASTERGASYNEQFF.

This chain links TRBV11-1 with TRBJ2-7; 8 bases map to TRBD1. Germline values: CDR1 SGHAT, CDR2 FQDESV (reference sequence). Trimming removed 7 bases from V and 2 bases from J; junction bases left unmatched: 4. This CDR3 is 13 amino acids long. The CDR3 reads CASTKTGAYEQYF. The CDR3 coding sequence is TGTGCCAGCACCAAGACAGGGGCCTACGAGCAGTACTTC.

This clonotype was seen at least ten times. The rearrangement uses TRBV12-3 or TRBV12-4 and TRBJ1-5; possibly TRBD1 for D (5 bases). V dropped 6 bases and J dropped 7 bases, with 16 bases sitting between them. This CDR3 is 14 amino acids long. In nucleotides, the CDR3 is TGTGCCAGCAGGTCTGGGGGATGGTACCAGCCCCAGCATTTT. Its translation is CASRSGGWYQPQHF.

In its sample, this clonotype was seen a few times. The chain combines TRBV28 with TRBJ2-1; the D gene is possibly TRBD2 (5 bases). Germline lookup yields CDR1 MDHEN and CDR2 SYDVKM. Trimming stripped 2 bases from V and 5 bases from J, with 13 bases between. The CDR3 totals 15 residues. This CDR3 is CASSLGGQFNNEQFF. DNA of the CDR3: TGTGCCAGCAGTTTAGGCGGGCAGTTCAACAATGAGCAGTTCTTC.

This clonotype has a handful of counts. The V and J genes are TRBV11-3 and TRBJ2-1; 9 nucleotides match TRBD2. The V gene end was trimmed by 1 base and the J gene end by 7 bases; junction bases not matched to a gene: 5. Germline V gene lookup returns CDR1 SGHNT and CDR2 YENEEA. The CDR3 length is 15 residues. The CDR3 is CASSLVAGVKNEQFF. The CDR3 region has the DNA TGTGCCAGCAGCTTAGTAGCGGGGGTCAAGAATGAGCAGTTCTTC.

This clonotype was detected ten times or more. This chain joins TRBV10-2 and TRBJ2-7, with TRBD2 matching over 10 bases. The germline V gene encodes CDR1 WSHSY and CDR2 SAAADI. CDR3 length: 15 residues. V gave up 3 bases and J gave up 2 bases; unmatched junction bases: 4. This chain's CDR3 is CASSDASGGPYEQYF. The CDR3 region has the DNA TGCGCCAGCAGTGACGCTAGCGGGGGTCCCTACGAGCAGTACTTC.

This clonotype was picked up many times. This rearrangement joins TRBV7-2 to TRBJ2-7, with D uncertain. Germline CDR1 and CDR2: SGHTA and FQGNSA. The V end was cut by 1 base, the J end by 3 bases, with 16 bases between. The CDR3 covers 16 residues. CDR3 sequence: CASSLEGLTSYYEQYF. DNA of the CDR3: TGTGCCAGCAGCTTAGAGGGTCTGACCTCCTACTACGAGCAGTACTTC.

As DNA, the CDR3 is TGTGCCAGCAGCCCCGGGGTCTCCTACGAGCAGTACTTC. Its translation is CASSPGVSYEQYF. The chain combines TRBV5-5 with TRBJ2-7, with a possible D match to TRBD2 (5 bases). The CDR3 spans 13 residues. CDR1 is SGHKS and CDR2 is YYEKEE in the germline V gene (reference sequence). Trimming took off 4 bases at V and 0 bases at J, with 8 bases between the two ends.